These 10 T cell receptor beta chains were all obtained from the same sample, sequenced in a study of blood T cell repertoires in COVID-19. The protocol was immunoSEQ multiplex PCR, while the TCRdb copy is restricted to in-frame clones and leaves out a portion. The sample holds 300,000 to 450,000 clones, over 75% seen once. Input material: PBMCs or T cells enriched from blood (not recorded which). Receptors originate from a woman aged 25 to 45 who had recovered from COVID-19.

V usage is TRBV2 and J usage is TRBJ2-5; possible D gene TRBD1, 5 bases. Germline V gene data show CDR1 as SNHLY and CDR2 as FYNNEI. The CDR3 runs 14 residues. The ends were cut back, 8 bases at V and 0 bases at J, with 13 bases in the middle. CDR3 sequence (DNA): TGTGCCAGCCTAGAGGACAAATACCAAGAGACCCAGTACTTC. Translating gives CASLEDKYQETQYF.

The chain uses TRBV7-8 and TRBJ1-2, with 8 bases that match TRBD1. Germline V gene sequence: CDR1 SGHVS, CDR2 FQNEAQ. After removal of 1 base from V and 5 bases from J, the junction contained 3 bases not matched to a gene. CDR3 size: 14 residues. CDR3 loop: CASSLGHRGYGYTF. For the CDR3, the DNA is TGTGCCAGCAGCTTAGGCCACAGGGGGTATGGCTACACCTTC.

The chain combines TRBV7-9 with TRBJ1-3; D is perhaps TRBD1 (5 bases). CDR1 SEHNR and CDR2 FQNEAQ come from the germline V gene (reference sequence). V was pared by 5 bases and J by 1 base, with 18 bases between. This CDR3 is built from 17 residues. CDR3 DNA sequence: TGTGCCAGCAGCCTTCTTGGCGGCAGGGAATCTGGAAACACCATATATTTT. Encoded protein: CASSLLGGRESGNTIYF.

This clone has just a few counts. This chain's CDR3 is CASSLWGQDNNSPLHF. CDR3 nucleotide sequence: TGCGCCAGCAGCTTGTGGGGACAGGACAATAATTCACCCCTCCACTTT. The chain recombines TRBV5-1 with TRBJ1-6; 8 positions match TRBD1. Germline trimming cut 1 base from V and 5 bases from J; bases unmatched to any gene: 5. There are 16 residues in the CDR3. Germline CDR1 SGHRS, CDR2 YFSETQ.

V and J are TRBV19 and TRBJ1-2; D is possibly TRBD1 (5 bases). V lost 7 bases and J 0 bases, leaving 12 bases between the germline ends. The CDR3 sequence is 14 residues long. Per germline, CDR1 LNHDA and CDR2 SQIVND (reference sequence). The CDR3 sequence is CASKAGLANYGYTF. The CDR3 DNA reads TGTGCCAGTAAGGCAGGGTTAGCTAACTATGGCTACACCTTC.

This sequence joins TRBV11-2 and TRBJ1-2; maybe TRBD1 (6 bases). Germline loops: CDR1 SGHAT, CDR2 FQNNGV. The V end was cut by 1 base, the J end by 4 bases, with 13 bases between. CDR3 length equals 15 residues. The CDR3 region is CASSLVRGGAYGYTF. The DNA of the CDR3 is TGTGCCAGCAGCTTAGTACGGGGGGGCGCCTATGGCTACACCTTC.

About this clone itself: The sample carries other DNA sequences with the same CDR3. This sequence joins TRBV28 and TRBJ2-3, with 10 bases identical to TRBD1. Trimming removed 5 bases from V and 1 base from J; junction bases left unmatched: 6. Germline V gene data show CDR1 as MDHEN and CDR2 as SYDVKM. This CDR3 contains 16 residues. The CDR3 nucleotides read TGTGCCAGCAGTCCAGGGACAGGGGTACGCACAGATACGCAGTATTTT. Its protein product is CASSPGTGVRTDTQYF. Based on the CDR3 plus reference TRBV28 and TRBJ2-3, the full variable domain is DVKVTQSSRYLVKRTGEKVFLECVQDMDHENMFWYRQDPGLGLRLIYFSYDVKMKEKGDIPEGYSVSREKKERFSLILESASTNQTSMYLCASSPGTGVRTDTQYFGPGTRLTVL.

The table lists this clone with a few counts. The chain employs TRBV28 and TRBJ1-2; no reliable D call. Germline CDR1 and CDR2: MDHEN and SYDVKM. V shed 3 bases and J shed 5 bases, with 10 bases lying between them. CDR3 length equals 13 residues. The CDR3 DNA is TGTGCCAGCAGTTTTGGAGGGTGGTATGGCTACACCTTC. Amino acids: CASSFGGWYGYTF.

The genes are TRBV18 and TRBJ1-1; a weak D match, TRBD1 (6 bases). The germline V and J ends were trimmed by 5 bases and 8 bases, with 18 bases remaining between them. The length of the CDR3 is 14 residues. Germline V lookup: CDR1 KGHSH, CDR2 LQKENI. The CDR3 DNA follows: TGTGCCAGCTCAAAGGGACCCCAGGGGCGCGAAGCTTTCTTT. Encoded protein: CASSKGPQGREAFF.

V gene TRBV6-5 combines with J gene TRBJ1-1; tentatively, D is TRBD1 (5 bases). CDR3 length equals 15 residues. The germline V gene encodes CDR1 MNHEY and CDR2 SVGAGI. V lost 0 bases, J lost 5 bases, and 13 bases lay in between. The CDR3 region is CASSYSLQGGTEAFF. The DNA for the CDR3 is TGTGCCAGCAGTTACTCGTTGCAGGGAGGGACTGAAGCTTTCTTT.